This T cell receptor (beta chain) appears in the sequencing data of a study of Ad26.COV2.S vaccination and SARS-CoV-2 variants. Study in general: Enrollment placed the donor in the COV1001 Ad26.COV2.S trial arm. Once or twice, 56 days apart, Ad26.COV2.S was delivered intramuscularly.

Specified treatment: over 15 received Ad26.COV2.S at low or high dose, single or two shots; 5 received placebo; per-sample allocation not given. Sampling was performed 63 days after the first vaccine or placebo injection. Donation was by an adult aged 18-55 years who was in Boston. Here immunoSEQ multiplex PCR was the method, and the copy in TCRdb shows in-frame clones only, minus some. The table shows some 340,000 clones, with 85% occurring only once. A note on this clone: The antigen is not known.

Study-wide results and limits: It was vaccine recipients, not placebo recipients, who had the higher spike-specific TCR breadth.

The CDR3 has 15 residues. Germline V gene sequence: CDR1 SGHRS, CDR2 YFSETQ. Trimming took 1 base from V and 2 from J, leaving 12 bases between them. The chain links TRBV5-1 to TRBJ2-5, with D tentatively TRBD1 (6 bases). This clonotype was obtained from a person between 18 and 60 years old who received the Ad26.COV2.S COVID-19 vaccine or a placebo. Sequenced material: peripheral blood, taken in a trial of Ad26.COV2.S vaccine versus placebo. This CDR3 reads CASSLFLTGQETQYF. In DNA, the CDR3 is TGCGCCAGCAGCTTGTTTTTGACAGGTCAAGAGACCCAGTACTTC.